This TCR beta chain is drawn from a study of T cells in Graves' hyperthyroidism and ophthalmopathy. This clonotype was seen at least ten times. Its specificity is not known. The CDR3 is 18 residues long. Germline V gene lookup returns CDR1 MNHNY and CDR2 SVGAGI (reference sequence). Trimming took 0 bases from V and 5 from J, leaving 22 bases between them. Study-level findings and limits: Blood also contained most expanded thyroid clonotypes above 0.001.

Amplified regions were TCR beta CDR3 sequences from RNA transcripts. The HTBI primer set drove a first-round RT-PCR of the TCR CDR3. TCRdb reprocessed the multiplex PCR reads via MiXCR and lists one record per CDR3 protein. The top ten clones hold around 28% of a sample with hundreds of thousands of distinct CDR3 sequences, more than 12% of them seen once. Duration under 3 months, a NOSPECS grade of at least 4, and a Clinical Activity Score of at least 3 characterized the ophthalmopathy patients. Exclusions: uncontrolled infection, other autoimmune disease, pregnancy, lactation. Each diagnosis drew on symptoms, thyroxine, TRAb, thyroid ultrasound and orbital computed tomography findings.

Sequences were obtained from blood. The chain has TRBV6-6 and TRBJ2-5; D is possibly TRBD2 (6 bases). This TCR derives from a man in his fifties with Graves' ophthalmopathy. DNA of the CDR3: TGTGCCAGCAGTTACTCGAAGGTCGGCCAGGGAGGCGGCGAGACCCAGTACTTC. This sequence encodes CASSYSKVGQGGGETQYF.